The TCR beta chain under discussion was sequenced for a study of T cells in tuberculosis. Study summary: CD1B tetramers identified T cells specific for mycobacterial lipid GMM.

Germline lookup yields CDR1 PRHDT and CDR2 FYEKMQ (reference sequence). Germline trimming cut 5 bases from V and 1 base from J; bases unmatched to any gene: 14. The CDR3 is made up of 18 amino acids. Sorting used thawed, overnight-rested PBMC stained with anti-CD3, a viability dye and GMM-loaded CD1B tetramer. The lipid loaded on the CD1B tetramers was C32 glucose monomycolate from Rhodococcus equi. This clone appeared a single time. Assay: immunoSEQ multiplex PCR; the TCRdb copy retains only in-frame clones and omits some. Among about 88,000 clones listed, just over 90% were seen once. The chain links TRBV13 to TRBJ1-3; 7 bases agree with TRBD1. The source material was CD1b-GMM tetramer-negative cells sorted from PBMCs. The receptor comes from an adult woman with latent tuberculosis. In nucleotides, the CDR3 is TGTGCCAGCAGCCGAACCACAGGGGAAGTTGATTCTGGAAACACCATATATTTT. It is translated as CASSRTTGEVDSGNTIYF.